This is a list of T cell receptor beta chains from one sample in a study of CD8+ T cells in alopecia areata. The repertoire was sequenced with immunoSEQ multiplex PCR; TCRdb's copy has only in-frame clones and lacks some. Of about 180,000 clones listed, 51% were seen once; the top ten hold over 9.5%. The sample consisted of CD8+ T cells sorted from blood, taken around week 53, from a patient treated with tofacitinib. Receptors originate from a human donor with alopecia areata. CDR3s include the opening cysteine and the closing phenylalanine or tryptophan. Each record gives: CDR3 protein, CDR3 DNA, clone size, D gene, V gene, J gene. The D gene is left open where the match is weak. Expanded clones get a size class; other rows say once, few or many, or leave the size out.

CSVAGTGKHGYTF	TGCAGCGTTGCCGGGACAGGGAAACATGGCTACACCTTC	-	TRBD1	TRBV29-1	TRBJ1-2
CASSLERDYEQYF	TGTGCCAGCAGCTTGGAACGGGACTACGAGCAGTACTTC	-	-	TRBV5-6	TRBJ2-7
CASSSSPGDRGSYEQYF	TGTGCCAGCAGCTCGTCTCCCGGGGACCGCGGATCCTACGAGCAGTACTTC	few	-	TRBV13	TRBJ2-7
CASSSWTAGYEQYF	TGTGCCAGCAGCTCCTGGACGGCGGGTTACGAGCAGTACTTC	-	-	TRBV7-2	TRBJ2-7
CASSTFRPHTEAFF	TGTGCCAGCAGCACGTTCCGACCCCACACTGAAGCTTTCTTT	-	-	TRBV7-8	TRBJ1-1
CASSLDSYNEQFF	TGTGCCAGCAGCTTGGACAGTTACAATGAGCAGTTCTTC	few	-	TRBV7-9	TRBJ2-1
CASSIPLTSEQYNEQFF	TGTGCCAGTAGTATCCCACTGACTAGCGAGCAATACAATGAGCAGTTCTTC	-	TRBD2	TRBV19	TRBJ2-1
CASSLSVLFTDTQYF	TGCGCCAGCAGCTTGTCGGTTCTCTTTACAGATACGCAGTATTTT	once	-	TRBV5-1	TRBJ2-3
CASSFIRLAKNIQYF	TGTGCCAGCAGTTTTATTCGATTAGCCAAAAACATTCAGTACTTC	few	-	TRBV7-2	TRBJ2-4
CAWTWDQTYGYTF	TGTGCCTGGACCTGGGACCAAACCTATGGCTACACCTTC	-	-	TRBV30	TRBJ1-2
CASSSTSQPQHF	TGTGCCAGCAGCTCCACAAGTCAGCCCCAGCATTTT	-	-	TRBV7-8	TRBJ1-5
CASSDGQGAWETQYF	TGTGCCAGCAGCGATGGACAGGGGGCATGGGAGACCCAGTACTTC	once	TRBD1	TRBV9	TRBJ2-5
CASSAMGGRLNEQYF	TGTGCCAGCAGCGCCATGGGAGGGCGTCTGAACGAGCAGTACTTC	-	TRBD2	TRBV13	TRBJ2-7
CASSFRDRLREQFF	TGTGCCAGCAGTTTCCGGGACCGTCTCAGGGAGCAGTTCTTC	-	-	TRBV6-5	TRBJ2-1
CASSLVAGEAYNEQFF	TGTGCCAGCAGCTTAGTTGCGGGGGAGGCCTACAATGAGCAGTTCTTC	-	TRBD2	TRBV7-8	TRBJ2-1
CASSLVSSGNTIYF	TGTGCCAGCAGCCTCGTTAGCTCTGGAAACACCATATATTTT	few	-	TRBV7-2	TRBJ1-3
CSADGQVGTEAFF	TGCAGCGCCGACGGACAGGTCGGCACTGAAGCTTTCTTT	-	TRBD1	TRBV29-1	TRBJ1-1
CASSWTATNEKLFF	TGTGCCAGCAGCTGGACGGCAACTAATGAAAAACTGTTTTTT	-	-	TRBV7-2	TRBJ1-4
CASTERDLGRYNEQFF	TGTGCCAGCACCGAACGAGATCTGGGGAGGTACAATGAGCAGTTCTTC	-	-	TRBV9	TRBJ2-1
CAWGGHILRNSPLHF	TGTGCCTGGGGGGGACATATCCTTCGGAATTCACCCCTCCACTTT	-	-	TRBV30	TRBJ1-6
CASSLVGVFNEQFF	TGTGCCAGCAGCTTAGTAGGGGTATTCAATGAGCAGTTCTTC	-	-	TRBV11-2	TRBJ2-1
CASSPGLGWETQYF	TGTGCCAGCAGCCCAGGACTCGGGTGGGAGACCCAGTACTTC	-	-	TRBV13	TRBJ2-5
CAWGRTGKREKLFF	TGTGCCTGGGGGCGGACAGGGAAACGTGAAAAACTGTTTTTT	-	TRBD1	TRBV30	TRBJ1-4
CASSPNSFYNEQFF	TGTGCCAGCTCACCAAATAGCTTCTACAATGAGCAGTTCTTC	-	-	TRBV18	TRBJ2-1
CASHTGAQPQHF	TGCGCCAGTCACACAGGAGCCCAGCCCCAGCATTTT	once	-	TRBV5-1	TRBJ1-5
CAWAGHTAEDSPLHF	TGTGCCTGGGCGGGTCACACGGCGGAAGATTCACCCCTCCACTTT	few	-	TRBV30	TRBJ1-6
CASSPPGAETQYF	TGTGCCAGCAGCCCCCCCGGGGCGGAGACCCAGTACTTC	few	-	TRBV11-2	TRBJ2-5
CAWSPSPYEQYF	TGTGCCTGGAGTCCAAGCCCCTACGAGCAGTACTTC	-	-	TRBV30	TRBJ2-7
CSVEVSLGEQFF	TGCAGCGTTGAAGTCAGTCTCGGTGAGCAGTTCTTC	few	-	TRBV29-1	TRBJ2-1
CASSLSRERADTQYF	TGTGCCAGCAGCTTGTCCCGCGAACGAGCAGATACGCAGTATTTT	-	-	TRBV7-9	TRBJ2-3
CASSEPGYEQYF	TGTGCCAGCAGTGAACCAGGGTACGAGCAGTACTTC	-	-	TRBV6-1	TRBJ2-7
CASSRSGVNTGELFF	TGCGCCAGCAGTCGAAGCGGGGTCAACACCGGGGAGCTGTTTTTT	-	TRBD2	TRBV5-1	TRBJ2-2
CASAGTEETQYF	TGTGCCAGCGCCGGGACAGAAGAGACCCAGTACTTC	-	TRBD1	TRBV6-5	TRBJ2-5
CASSPTGGQPQHF	TGTGCCAGCAGCCCAACAGGGGGACAGCCCCAGCATTTT	-	TRBD1	TRBV6-5	TRBJ1-5
CSVLKEGAIYF	TGCAGCGTGCTCAAGGAGGGAGCAATCTATTTT	-	-	TRBV29-1	TRBJ1-4
CASSRYRGGNTEAFF	TGTGCCAGCAGCCGTTACAGGGGTGGGAACACTGAAGCTTTCTTT	-	TRBD1	TRBV7-9	TRBJ1-1
CASSPVAGLGTQYF	TGTGCCAGCTCACCTGTGGCAGGGCTGGGGACCCAGTACTTC	-	-	TRBV18	TRBJ2-5
CASSPPKGLEDTQYF	TGTGCCAGCAGCCCACCGAAGGGGCTGGAAGATACGCAGTATTTT	few	-	TRBV7-9	TRBJ2-3
CASSIRENYGYTF	TGTGCCAGCAGCATAAGGGAAAACTATGGCTACACCTTC	-	-	TRBV5-6	TRBJ1-2
CASSSRQGYSNQPQHF	TGTGCCAGTAGTTCCAGACAGGGATATAGCAATCAGCCCCAGCATTTT	-	TRBD1	TRBV19	TRBJ1-5
CASSLFPGEGRSYEQYF	TGTGCCAGCAGTTTATTCCCGGGGGAGGGGAGGTCCTACGAGCAGTACTTC	once	TRBD2	TRBV28	TRBJ2-7
CASSLSGQLYEQYF	TGTGCCAGCAGTTTATCGGGACAGCTCTACGAGCAGTACTTC	few	TRBD1	TRBV27	TRBJ2-7
CAWSQGGNTEAFF	TGTGCCTGGAGCCAGGGGGGGAACACTGAAGCTTTCTTT	few	TRBD1	TRBV30	TRBJ1-1
CASSDMAATLYEQYF	TGTGCCAGCAGTGATATGGCAGCTACCCTCTACGAGCAGTACTTC	few	-	TRBV2	TRBJ2-7
CASSLYYGAEAFF	TGTGCCAGCAGTTTATACTATGGCGCTGAAGCTTTCTTT	-	-	TRBV27	TRBJ1-1